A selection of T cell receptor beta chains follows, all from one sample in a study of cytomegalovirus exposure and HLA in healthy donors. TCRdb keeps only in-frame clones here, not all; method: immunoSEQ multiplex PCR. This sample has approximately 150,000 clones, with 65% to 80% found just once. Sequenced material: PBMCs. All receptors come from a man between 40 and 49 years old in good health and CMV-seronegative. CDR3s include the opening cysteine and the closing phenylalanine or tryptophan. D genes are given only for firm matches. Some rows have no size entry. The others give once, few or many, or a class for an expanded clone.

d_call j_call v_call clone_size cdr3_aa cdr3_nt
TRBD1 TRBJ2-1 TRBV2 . CASRGTGVFHEQFF TGTGCCAGCAGGGGGACAGGGGTGTTCCATGAGCAGTTCTTC
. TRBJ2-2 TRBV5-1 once CASSLTGTLNTGELFF TGCGCCAGCAGCTTGACCGGGACTCTGAACACCGGGGAGCTGTTTTTT
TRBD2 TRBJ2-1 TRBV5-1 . CASSLGLAGLNEQFF TGCGCCAGCAGCTTGGGGCTAGCGGGACTCAATGAGCAGTTCTTC
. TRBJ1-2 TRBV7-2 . CASSLRSQGPHGYTF TGTGCCAGCAGCTTAAGGTCGCAGGGCCCTCATGGCTACACCTTC
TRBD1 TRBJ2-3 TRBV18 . CASSPGQGGGDTQYF TGTGCCAGCTCACCCGGACAGGGGGGTGGAGATACGCAGTATTTT
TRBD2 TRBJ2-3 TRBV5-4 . CASSLEREADTQYF TGTGCCAGCAGCTTGGAGCGGGAGGCAGATACGCAGTATTTT
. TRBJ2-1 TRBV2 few CASDLRGPDSEQFF TGTGCCAGCGATCTCAGGGGCCCGGACTCAGAGCAGTTCTTC
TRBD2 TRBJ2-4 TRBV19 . CASSTLAGGLGNIQYF TGTGCCAGTAGTACATTAGCGGGAGGGCTCGGAAACATTCAGTACTTC
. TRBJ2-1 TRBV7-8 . CASSVLALSLGSYNEQFF TGTGCCAGCAGCGTTCTAGCGCTTTCCCTTGGCTCCTACAATGAGCAGTTCTTC
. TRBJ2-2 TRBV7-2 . CASSPHFGYAGELFF TGTGCCAGCAGCCCCCATTTCGGGTATGCCGGGGAGCTGTTTTTT
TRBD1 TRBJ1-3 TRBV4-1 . CASSQPLPRTGGVNTIYF TGCGCCAGCAGCCAACCTCTGCCGAGGACAGGGGGAGTAAACACCATATATTTT
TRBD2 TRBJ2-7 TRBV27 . CASSPRLAGGNEQYF TGTGCCAGCAGTCCCAGACTAGCGGGAGGGAACGAGCAGTACTTC
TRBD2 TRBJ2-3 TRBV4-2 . CASSQESGAGPTDTQYF TGTGCCAGCAGCCAAGAGAGTGGAGCGGGGCCCACAGATACGCAGTATTTT
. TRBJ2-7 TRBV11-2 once CASSLFRSPHQFYEQYF TGTGCCAGCAGCTTATTCCGATCGCCACACCAATTCTACGAGCAGTACTTC
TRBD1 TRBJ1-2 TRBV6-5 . CASSSTGGVFGYTF TGTGCCAGCAGTTCCACAGGGGGCGTATTTGGCTACACCTTC
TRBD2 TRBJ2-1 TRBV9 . CASSEWTSNNEQFF TGTGCCAGCAGCGAGTGGACTAGTAACAATGAGCAGTTCTTC
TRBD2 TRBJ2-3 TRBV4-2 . CASSQDLAGTTSDTQYF TGTGCCAGCAGCCAAGATCTAGCAGGGACTACTTCAGATACGCAGTATTTT